Reported below is one T cell receptor (beta chain). The sample comes from a study of blood T cell repertoires in COVID-19. Looking at the study overall: Acute and convalescent COVID-19 specimens originated in the United States, Italy and Spain. PBMCs, B-cell-depleted T cells, or T cells were the source of the cDNA or gDNA that made up the material.

The V and J ends lost 2 bases and 7 bases, in that order; junction bases with no gene match: 9. Germline V gene sequence: CDR1 MGHRA, CDR2 YSYEKL. The CDR3 loop spans 16 amino acids. The authors' processing: Counts of nucleated cells, estimated from reference gene primer amplification, were obtained. The table came from immunoSEQ multiplex PCR; TCRdb's copy has only in-frame clones and leaves some out. V, J and clone size are taken as reported in that table, and D and trimming were inferred from the DNA itself. The sample holds about 130,000 clones, roughly 88% seen once. The TCR sequence derives from a woman at least 80 years old with acute or convalescent COVID-19. The sequenced sample was peripheral blood. This chain connects TRBV4-1 to TRBJ2-2; 8 nucleotides match TRBD2. CDR3 nucleotides: TGCGCCAGCAGCCAACCCTACGGGGGGGCGGACGGGGAGCTGTTTTTT. This codes for CASSQPYGGADGELFF.